The next 17 T cell receptor beta chains were all read from a single sample in a study of cytomegalovirus exposure and HLA in healthy donors. In the PCR, 60 Vbeta and 13 Jbeta primers were used. Assay: immunoSEQ multiplex PCR; the TCRdb copy retains only in-frame clones and omits some. The sample comprises about 170,000 clones, roughly two thirds of which are singletons, and roughly 5.2% rests with the top ten. Sequences were obtained from PBMCs. These receptors all come from a woman under 30 in good health and CMV-seropositive.

V usage is TRBV7-2 and J usage is TRBJ2-2; perhaps TRBD2 as D (5 bases). Deletions cut 2 bases from V and 6 bases from J, with 10 bases between. This CDR3 contains 14 residues. Germline V gene sequence: CDR1 SGHTA, CDR2 FQGNSA. CDR3 region: CASSLRGLAGELFF. CDR3 coding DNA: TGTGCCAGCAGCTTACGAGGGTTGGCCGGGGAGCTGTTTTTT. Filled out from reference TRBV7-2 and TRBJ2-2, the complete variable domain reads GAGVSQSPSNKVTEKGKDVELRCDPISGHTALYWYRQSLGQGLEFLIYFQGNSAPDKSGLPSDRFSAERTGGSVSTLTIQRTQQEDSAVYLCASSLRGLAGELFFGEGSRLTVL.

This clone was seen more than once but under ten times. The CDR3 DNA reads as TGTGCCAGCAGTTATACAGACAGCTACGAGCAGTACTTC. It codes for CASSYTDSYEQYF. J is TRBJ2-7 and V is TRBV5-6, with D possibly being TRBD1 (5 bases). Per germline, CDR1 SGHDT and CDR2 YYEEEE. The CDR3 is 13 residues long. Trimming took 5 bases from V and 3 from J, leaving 12 bases between them.

The chain recombines TRBV20-1 with TRBJ2-7; D gene ambiguous. Germline CDR1 reads DFQATT; CDR2 reads SNEGSKA (reference sequence). V was clipped by 3 bases and J by 6 bases, with 6 bases between them. The CDR3 runs 10 residues. The CDR3 loop is CSARWLEQYF. The CDR3 coding sequence is TGCAGTGCTAGGTGGCTCGAGCAGTACTTC.

This sequence joins TRBV6-6 and TRBJ2-3; 9 bases align to TRBD1. V lost 6 bases, J lost 3 bases, and 4 bases stayed unmatched. The CDR3 spans 14 residues. CDR1 MNHNY and CDR2 SVGAGI come from the germline V gene (reference sequence). CDR3 residues: CASRPGQGTDTQYF. CDR3 DNA: TGTGCCAGCAGACCCGGACAGGGGACAGATACGCAGTATTTT.

The rearrangement links TRBV7-9 to TRBJ2-5; D is ambiguous. The CDR3 runs 11 residues. V lost 7 bases to trimming and J lost 3 bases, with 6 bases between them. Germline V gene lookup returns CDR1 SEHNR and CDR2 FQNEAQ (reference sequence). CDR3: CASTIKETQYF. In nucleotides, the CDR3 is TGTGCCAGCACCATCAAAGAGACCCAGTACTTC.

The CDR3 sequence is CASSYSAGYEQYF. For the CDR3, the DNA is TGTGCCAGCAGTTACTCGGCGGGATACGAGCAGTACTTC. The genes are TRBV6-6 and TRBJ2-7; TRBD2 is a possible D gene (6 bases). Germline lookup yields CDR1 MNHNY and CDR2 SVGAGI (reference sequence). This CDR3 has 13 amino acids. Deletions cut 0 bases from V and 4 bases from J, with 7 bases between.

This clone has a single count. The genes are TRBV2 and TRBJ2-2, with D perhaps TRBD1 (6 bases). Germline V CDR1 and CDR2: SNHLY, FYNNEI. Trimming pared 1 base from V and 6 bases from J, leaving 9 bases between. This CDR3 has 14 residues. The CDR3 here is CASSEVSGAGELFF. CDR3 in DNA: TGTGCCAGCAGTGAAGTGTCAGGGGCCGGGGAGCTGTTTTTT.

CDR3 region: CASSKTRVGGYEQYF. In DNA form, the CDR3 reads TGTGCCAGCAGTAAAACCCGGGTAGGGGGCTACGAGCAGTACTTC. V usage is TRBV6-5 and J usage is TRBJ2-7; D might be TRBD1 (6 bases). V dropped 5 bases and J dropped 3 bases, with 17 bases sitting between them. Per the germline V gene, CDR1 is MNHEY and CDR2 is SVGAGI. The CDR3 is 15 amino acids.

The chain carries TRBV4-3 and TRBJ2-1; no clear D gene. Germline-derived CDR1 and CDR2 are LGHNA and YSLEER. The CDR3 has 15 amino acids. The V gene lost 0 bases and the J gene lost 2 bases, with 8 bases spanning the gap. The CDR3 loop is CASSQDWLAYNEQFF. DNA for the CDR3: TGCGCCAGCAGCCAAGATTGGCTAGCCTACAATGAGCAGTTCTTC.

This clone was seen more than once but under ten times. The genes are TRBV6-1 and TRBJ2-7; a possible D gene is TRBD2 (6 bases). Germline CDR1 reads MNHNS; CDR2 reads SASEGT. V lost 0 bases and J lost 0, with 9 bases in between. The CDR3 is 15 amino acids. The CDR3 here is CASSEALTSSYEQYF. Here the CDR3 DNA reads TGTGCCAGCAGTGAAGCCTTGACTAGCTCCTACGAGCAGTACTTC.

This clone was seen only a few times. The V and J genes are TRBV6-6 and TRBJ1-2; D may be TRBD1 (6 bases). The CDR3 sequence is 15 residues long. V shed 7 bases and J shed 0 bases, with 15 bases lying between them. Germline values: CDR1 MNHNY, CDR2 SVGAGI (reference sequence). CDR3 sequence (DNA): TGTGCCAGCACCCACGGGGGGCCAGCTAACTATGGCTACACCTTC. Translation: CASTHGGPANYGYTF.

CDR3 residues: CASSGTGVRGYTF. CDR3 in DNA: TGTGCCAGCAGTGGAACAGGGGTGAGAGGCTACACCTTC. The V call is TRBV6-6, the J call TRBJ1-2; 7 nucleotides align to TRBD1. The ends lost 5 bases at V and 8 bases at J; junction bases unmatched: 8. The CDR3 covers 13 residues. CDR1 is MNHNY and CDR2 is SVGAGI in the germline V gene (reference sequence).

This clone was found once. The chain employs TRBV5-1 and TRBJ2-5, with TRBD2 identical over 12 bases. CDR1 and CDR2 (germline): SGHRS, YFSETQ. This CDR3 region has 15 residues. The V and J ends lost 4 bases and 3 bases, in that order; junction bases with no gene match: 4. CDR3 residues: CASSPGLAGKETQYF. Written as DNA, the CDR3 is TGCGCCAGCAGCCCCGGACTAGCGGGGAAAGAGACCCAGTACTTC.

V is TRBV19 and J is TRBJ1-6; 9 positions agree with TRBD1. Germline V gene data show CDR1 as LNHDA and CDR2 as SQIVND (reference sequence). The CDR3 spans 16 residues. J was trimmed by 8 bases and V by 7 bases; bases with no gene match: 12. The CDR3 nucleotides read TGTGCCAGTACCAATTCGGGGACAGGGACCTATTCACCCCTCCACTTT. It encodes CASTNSGTGTYSPLHF.

The chain couples TRBV2 to TRBJ1-6; 11 bases match TRBD1. Germline loops: CDR1 SNHLY, CDR2 FYNNEI. Unmatched junction bases numbered 1, after V lost 6 bases and J lost 9 bases. The CDR3 consists of 13 residues. The DNA for the CDR3 is TGTGCCAGCAGGGGGACAGGGGGTTCACCCCTCCACTTT. It encodes CASRGTGGSPLHF.

CDR3 nucleotides: TGTGCCAGCAGCCCCCCAGGGGCGGGCATTCAGTACTTC. Its translation is CASSPPGAGIQYF. The rearrangement joins TRBV6-5 to TRBJ2-4; perhaps TRBD1 as D (6 bases). The germline gives CDR1 MNHEY, CDR2 SVGAGI. The CDR3 contains 13 residues. V was pared by 6 bases and J by 9 bases, with 15 bases between.

The rearrangement links TRBV6-6 to TRBJ1-2, with 8 positions matching TRBD1. CDR3 length equals 13 residues. Germline V gene lookup returns CDR1 MNHNY and CDR2 SVGAGI (reference sequence). The trim removed 7 bases at V and 4 bases at J, leaving 5 bases unmatched. The CDR3 is CASNRGAGYGYTF. In DNA, the CDR3 is TGTGCCAGCAACAGGGGGGCTGGCTATGGCTACACCTTC.